A selection of T cell receptor beta chains follows, all from one sample in a study of T cell responses to AZD1222 COVID-19 vaccine. The data were produced by immunoSEQ multiplex PCR, yet TCRdb's version contains in-frame clones alone and is incomplete. The sample comprises more than 140,000 clones, under 95% of which are singletons, and about 4.6% rests with the top ten. Sample: peripheral blood, taken on day 0 of AZD1222 vaccination. All receptors derive from an adult in good health. Both conserved end residues are part of each CDR3. Fields, in order: clone size, J gene, D gene, V gene, CDR3 protein, CDR3 DNA. The D gene is left open where the match is weak. Clone size is stated in some rows and not others, as once, few, many or a class when expanded.

.	TRBJ2-2	.	TRBV13	CASRSGLINTGELFF	TGTGCCAGCAGATCAGGACTTATCAACACCGGGGAGCTGTTTTTT
once	TRBJ2-7	.	TRBV2	CASRLQGPNEQYF	TGTGCCAGCAGACTACAGGGCCCCAACGAGCAGTACTTC
.	TRBJ2-3	.	TRBV2	CASSYNTDTQYF	TGTGCCAGCTCGTATAACACAGATACGCAGTATTTT
.	TRBJ2-7	TRBD2	TRBV6-5	CASSPGAGGFDEQYF	TGTGCCAGCAGTCCCGGGGCGGGAGGGTTCGACGAGCAGTACTTC
.	TRBJ2-7	TRBD2	TRBV11-2	CASSLRGLSGGYYEQYF	TGTGCCAGCAGCTTACGGGGTTTGTCGGGAGGATACTACGAGCAGTACTTC
.	TRBJ1-4	TRBD1	TRBV28	CASSTRQGGWEKLFF	TGTGCCAGCAGTACCAGACAGGGGGGATGGGAAAAACTGTTTTTT
.	TRBJ2-2	TRBD2	TRBV28	CATGTSVMGELFF	TGTGCCACCGGGACTAGCGTAATGGGGGAGCTGTTTTTT
.	TRBJ2-3	.	TRBV24-1	CATSDLGGSGPPPDTQYF	TGTGCCACCAGTGATTTGGGGGGTAGCGGTCCGCCACCCGATACGCAGTATTTT
.	TRBJ2-3	.	TRBV6-5	CASSPVSGRTDTQYF	TGTGCCAGCAGCCCCGTCAGCGGACGGACAGATACGCAGTATTTT
.	TRBJ2-1	.	TRBV6-5	CASRGRSSSYNEQFF	TGTGCCAGCAGGGGCCGTTCCAGCTCCTACAATGAGCAGTTCTTC
.	TRBJ2-7	.	TRBV7-8	CASSFETNYEQYF	TGTGCCAGCAGCTTCGAGACTAACTACGAGCAGTACTTC
.	TRBJ1-1	TRBD1	TRBV28	CASSFTPGQLNTEAFF	TGTGCCAGCAGTTTTACCCCGGGACAGCTGAACACTGAAGCTTTCTTT
.	TRBJ2-3	.	TRBV28	CASSSRGGPRTDTQYF	TGTGCCAGCAGTTCTAGGGGGGGGCCCCGCACAGATACGCAGTATTTT
.	TRBJ2-2	TRBD2	TRBV7-2	CASSSSSGQRELFF	TGTGCCAGCAGCTCCTCTAGCGGTCAGAGGGAGCTGTTTTTT
.	TRBJ1-6	TRBD1	TRBV9	CASSVGMTGDNSPLHF	TGTGCCAGCAGCGTGGGGATGACAGGGGATAATTCACCCCTCCACTTT
.	TRBJ2-1	.	TRBV2	CARQGGEQFF	TGTGCCCGTCAGGGAGGTGAGCAGTTCTTC
.	TRBJ2-7	TRBD2	TRBV11-2	CASSLVRGWRNEQYF	TGTGCCAGCAGCTTAGTGCGGGGGTGGAGGAACGAGCAGTACTTC
once	TRBJ1-2	.	TRBV7-8	CASSLNTDYGYTF	TGTGCCAGCAGCTTAAACACAGACTATGGCTACACCTTC
.	TRBJ2-1	TRBD2	TRBV19	CASSTPLISGRWDEQFF	TGTGCCAGTAGTACACCCCTAATTAGCGGGAGATGGGATGAGCAGTTCTTC
.	TRBJ1-1	.	TRBV6-5	CASSLSVSTKAFF	TGTGCCAGCAGCCTATCTGTATCTACTAAAGCTTTCTTT
.	TRBJ2-2	TRBD2	TRBV5-8	CASISSTFTSGGGELFF	TGTGCCAGCATCTCATCGACCTTTACTAGCGGAGGCGGGGAGCTGTTTTTT
.	TRBJ1-2	.	TRBV3-1/TRBV3-2	CASSQDGQGPIVPYGYTF	TGTGCCAGCAGCCAAGACGGACAAGGCCCGATAGTTCCCTATGGCTACACCTTC
.	TRBJ2-5	TRBD2	TRBV7-2	CASRIRLAGGKTQYF	TGTGCCAGCAGAATCAGACTAGCGGGAGGGAAGACCCAGTACTTC
.	TRBJ1-5	TRBD1	TRBV6-2/TRBV6-3	CASSYSGTGARQPQHF	TGTGCCAGCAGTTACTCGGGGACAGGGGCGAGACAGCCCCAGCATTTT
.	TRBJ2-7	.	TRBV2	CASVRTPSYEQYF	TGTGCCAGCGTGAGGACACCATCCTACGAGCAGTACTTC
.	TRBJ2-1	.	TRBV5-1	CASSSGLPVDEQFF	TGCGCCAGCAGCTCTGGACTTCCGGTCGATGAGCAGTTCTTC
.	TRBJ1-2	.	TRBV6-2/TRBV6-3	CASSALTDYYGYTF	TGTGCCAGCAGCGCATTGACAGATTATTATGGCTACACCTTC
.	TRBJ2-7	.	TRBV15	CATSRDRSGLRAEQYF	TGTGCCACCAGCAGAGATAGGTCAGGCCTGAGGGCCGAGCAGTACTTC
.	TRBJ2-3	.	TRBV5-1	CASSFPRLEDDTQYF	TGCGCCAGCAGCTTTCCCAGGCTGGAGGATGATACGCAGTATTTT
.	TRBJ2-7	.	TRBV19	CASSITRLGVYEQYF	TGTGCCAGTAGTATCACAAGACTAGGAGTCTACGAGCAGTACTTC
once	TRBJ1-1	TRBD1	TRBV5-4	CASSLVQGARNTEAFF	TGTGCCAGCAGCTTGGTACAGGGGGCGCGAAACACTGAAGCTTTCTTT
.	TRBJ2-7	TRBD2	TRBV6-1	CASSEGTSGSYEQYF	TGTGCCAGCAGTGAAGGGACTAGCGGGAGTTACGAGCAGTACTTC
few	TRBJ2-7	.	TRBV5-1	CASSLVGGSTYEQYF	TGCGCCAGCAGCTTGGTTGGCGGTTCAACCTACGAGCAGTACTTC
.	TRBJ2-7	.	TRBV14	CASSPRVAGEQYF	TGTGCCAGCAGTCCTAGGGTCGCCGGCGAGCAGTACTTC
once	TRBJ2-1	TRBD2	TRBV4-3	CASSQEASGNYNEQFF	TGCGCCAGCAGCCAAGAAGCTAGCGGGAATTACAATGAGCAGTTCTTC
.	TRBJ1-5	TRBD1	TRBV7-6	CASSFGTDTRPQHF	TGTGCCAGCAGCTTTGGGACAGATACTCGGCCCCAGCATTTT
.	TRBJ1-1	.	TRBV19	CASSLLLAAEAFF	TGTGCCAGTAGTCTACTATTGGCAGCTGAAGCTTTCTTT
many	TRBJ1-2	.	TRBV7-2	CASSLRFVRPYGYTF	TGTGCCAGCAGCTTGAGGTTCGTCAGGCCCTATGGCTACACCTTC
.	TRBJ2-3	.	TRBV5-1	CASSIQTSTDTQYF	TGCGCCAGCAGTATACAAACTAGCACAGATACGCAGTATTTT